The T cell receptor (beta chain) described here comes from a study of human CD8 memory T cell subsets. Study-wide results and limits: Diversity was similarly high in stem-like memory and precursor exhausted T cells, which was not the case for effector memory cells. Precursor exhausted T cells shared very few clonotypes with stem-like memory T cells.

On this clonotype: Its antigen is not identified.

Researchers made TCR beta libraries via UMI-labeled 5' RACE. No DNA is given; TCRdb re-called the 5' RACE reads and lists each CDR3 protein once. This repertoire comprises 7,000 or so distinct CDR3 sequences; its ten largest clones make up around 25%. Among CD8+ T cells, the stem-like memory population (TSTEM) was CCR7+ PD-1- TIGIT-. Germline V gene sequence: CDR1 DFQATT, CDR2 SNEGSKA (reference sequence). The CDR3 spans 15 residues. The chain uses TRBV20-1 and TRBJ2-1; TCRdb lists TRBD2, though no DNA is available to test this call. The sequence was obtained from a human donor in good health. Sequenced material: CD8+ stem-like memory T cells (TSCM and TCM) sorted from PBMCs. The subset was: stem-like memory CD8 T cells (TSTEM), CCR7+ PD-1- TIGIT-. The CDR3 protein is CSAVWRESFNNEQFF.